A single sample is the source of the 6 T cell receptor beta chains below, sequenced in a study of CD8 T cells in ankylosing spondylitis. TCRdb reanalysed the 5' RACE reads using MiXCR and keeps one entry per CDR3 protein. Here the sample spans just over 350,000 distinct CDR3 sequences, 20% to 25% being singletons. The sequencing input was blood, either unsorted or a sorted T cell fraction (not recorded which). These receptors were collected from a male donor with ankylosing spondylitis or in good health (not recorded which).

This chain connects TRBV4-1 to TRBJ2-5, with 8 bases fitting TRBD1. Germline CDR1 MGHRA, CDR2 YSYEKL. V gave up 4 bases and J gave up 4 bases; unmatched junction bases: 2. This CDR3 region has 13 residues. The CDR3 reads CASSPGGAETQYF. DNA of the CDR3: TGCGCCAGCAGCCCAGGGGGCGCAGAGACCCAGTACTTC.

The CDR3 nucleotides read TGCGCCAGCAGCTTGGATCCCGGGACGGAGTACAATGAGCAGTTCTTC. Translating gives CASSLDPGTEYNEQFF. J is TRBJ2-1 and V is TRBV5-1; the D gene could be TRBD1 or TRBD2 (5 bases each). This CDR3 has 16 residues. CDR1 SGHRS and CDR2 YFSETQ come from the germline V gene. Trimming shortened V by 0 bases and J by 4 bases, and 14 bases separated the two germline ends. Filled out from reference TRBV5-1 and TRBJ2-1, the complete variable domain reads KAGVTQTPRYLIKTRGQQVTLSCSPISGHRSVSWYQQTPGQGLQFLFEYFSETQRNKGNFPGRFSGRQFSNSRSEMNVSTLELGDSALYLCASSLDPGTEYNEQFFGPGTRLTVL.

The genes are TRBV5-6 and TRBJ2-7, with TRBD2 as a possible D gene (5 bases). V lost 4 bases and J 9 bases, leaving 20 bases between the germline ends. This CDR3 spans 14 amino acids. Germline loops: CDR1 SGHDT, CDR2 YYEEEE. The CDR3 is CASSQMNRAGGQYF. The CDR3 DNA is TGTGCCAGCAGCCAGATGAACAGAGCCGGAGGGCAGTACTTC.

The genes are TRBV12-3 or TRBV12-4 and TRBJ2-2; 14 nucleotides agree with TRBD2. Losses at the gene ends were 5 bases for V and 1 base for J; bases not matched to a gene: 12. The CDR3 consists of 20 residues. In DNA, the CDR3 is TGTGCCAGCAGTGTCGTGCCGGGACTAGCGGGGGCCGGGAACACCGGGGAGCTGTTTTTT. Protein sequence: CASSVVPGLAGAGNTGELFF.

This clonotype was observed a handful of times. J is TRBJ2-1 and V is TRBV7-2; TRBD2 matches at 7 bases. The CDR3 sequence is 14 residues long. Per germline, CDR1 SGHTA and CDR2 FQGNSA. The junction had 3 bases not matched to a gene; V was cut back by 5 bases and J by 2 bases. The DNA of the CDR3 is TGTGCCAGCAGCCCCGCGGGGGCCTACAATGAGCAGTTCTTC. Residues: CASSPAGAYNEQFF.

CDR3 bases: TGTGCCAGCAGCTTAGATTGGACAGAAAGCACAGATACGCAGTATTTT. Amino acid sequence: CASSLDWTESTDTQYF. The chain has TRBV11-2 and TRBJ2-3, with a tentative D call TRBD1 (6 bases). The length of the CDR3 is 16 residues. The germline CDR1 and CDR2 sequences are SGHAT and FQNNGV. V was trimmed by 0 bases and J by 0 bases, leaving 10 bases between them.